This TCR beta chain appears in the sequencing data of a study of blood T cell repertoires in COVID-19 (dated by TCRdb to about 2020). Background on the whole study: The collaborator samples originated in the United States, Italy and Spain and spanned the acute and convalescent phases of COVID-19. Samples were obtained from the ongoing ImmuneRACE study (first 160 participants) and from about 1,300 subjects provided by 6 global collaborators. The repertoires were released in a freely available public database meant as a resource for research on the immune response to SARS-CoV-2. The material from the prospective study consisted of cDNA or gDNA derived from T cells, B-cell-depleted T cells, or PBMCs. Where available, HLA class I and class II types were obtained from metadata supplied by the sample provider rather than from assay-based typing. Subjects who had been exposed to COVID-19, were actively infected with it, or had recovered from it provided the deeply sampled blood TCRbeta repertoires that made up the dataset. A de-identified subject ID, COVID-19 status, age in years and sex were almost always included in the sample metadata.

Collaborating institutions collected whole blood in K2EDTA tubes following their own protocols. For TCRbeta analysis, collaborators shipped samples in one of three forms: frozen whole blood, isolated PBMCs, or DNA extracted from either of those sample types. To note about this clone: The antigen it binds to is not known. One base away there is no much larger clone; base qualities are not given.

What the research found in general, with its limitations: How much clinical and demographic metadata was included differed by source and by participant, and the metadata was provided uncurated.

TCRbeta CDR3 regions were amplified from genomic DNA using the immunoSEQ Assay, a bias-controlled multiplex PCR. From the authors' description of their analysis: Within the assay, amplification of reference gene primers was used to estimate how many nucleated cells each sample contained. To quantify the absolute abundance of each unique TCRbeta CDR3 rearrangement, sequence reads were collapsed and filtered. For each sample, productive Simpson clonality was calculated by taking the square root of Simpson's diversity index across productive rearrangements. TCRdb stores this immuneACCESS table with in-frame sequences only. Part of the clones is absent; in the studies checked, under half of the shortfall reflects unresolved V genes, and no reason is known for the rest. V and J calls plus clone size are reproduced from that table; the DNA served to infer D and trimming. In this sample the table shows roughly 120,000 clones, about 82% of which occur a single time. The top ten clonotypes cover 5% to 6.5% of the sample.

After removal of 5 bases from V and 6 bases from J, the junction retains 16 bases not matched to a gene. From its cysteine to its phenylalanine, the CDR3 spans 18 amino acids. This entry keeps only the CDR3 DNA: 54 bases, framed from base 1. CDR1 LNHNV and CDR2 YYDKDF are derived from the germline V gene (reference sequence). The chain couples TRBV15 to TRBJ1-5, and TRBD1 matches 10 of the central bases. This TCR came from a human donor in a cohort sampled during active COVID-19. The sample was peripheral blood. The DNA sequence is as follows: TGTGCCACCAGCCCACCCACCGGGACAGGGGTCTCGAGTCAGCCCCAGCATTTT. Its protein reads: CATSPPTGTGVSSQPQHF.